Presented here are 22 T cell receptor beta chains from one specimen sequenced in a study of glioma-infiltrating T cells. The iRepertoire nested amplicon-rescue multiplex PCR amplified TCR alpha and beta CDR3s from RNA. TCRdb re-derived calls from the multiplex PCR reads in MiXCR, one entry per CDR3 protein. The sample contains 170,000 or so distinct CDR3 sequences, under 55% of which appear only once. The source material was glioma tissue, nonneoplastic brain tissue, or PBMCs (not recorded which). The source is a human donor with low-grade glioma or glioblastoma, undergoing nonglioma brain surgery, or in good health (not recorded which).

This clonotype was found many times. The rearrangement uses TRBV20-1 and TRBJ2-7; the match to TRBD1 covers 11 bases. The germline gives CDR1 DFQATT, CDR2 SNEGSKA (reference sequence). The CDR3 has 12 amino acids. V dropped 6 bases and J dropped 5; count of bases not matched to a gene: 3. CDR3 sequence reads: CSARTGGDEQYF. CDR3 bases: TGCAGTGCGCGGACAGGGGGCGACGAGCAGTACTTC.

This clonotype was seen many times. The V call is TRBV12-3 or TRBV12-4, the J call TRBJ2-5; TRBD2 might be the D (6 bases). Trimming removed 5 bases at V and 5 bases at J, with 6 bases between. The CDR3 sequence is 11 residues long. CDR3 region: CASSSGETQYF. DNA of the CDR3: TGTGCCAGCAGTAGCGGGGAGACCCAGTACTTC.

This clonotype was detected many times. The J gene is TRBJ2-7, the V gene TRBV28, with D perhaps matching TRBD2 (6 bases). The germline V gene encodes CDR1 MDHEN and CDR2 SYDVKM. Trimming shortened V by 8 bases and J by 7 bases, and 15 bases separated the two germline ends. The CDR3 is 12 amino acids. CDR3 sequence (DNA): TGTGCCAGCTACGGCCTCGGGGGTGAGCAGTACTTC. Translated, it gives CASYGLGGEQYF.

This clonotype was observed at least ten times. The CDR3 here is CASSPRIYNEQFF. The CDR3 bases are TGTGCCAGCTCACCCCGGATCTACAATGAGCAGTTCTTC. This rearrangement joins TRBV18 to TRBJ2-1; D is unclear. V lost 3 bases and J 3 bases, leaving 6 bases between the germline ends. This CDR3 has 13 residues. Germline CDR1 reads KGHSH; CDR2 reads LQKENI.

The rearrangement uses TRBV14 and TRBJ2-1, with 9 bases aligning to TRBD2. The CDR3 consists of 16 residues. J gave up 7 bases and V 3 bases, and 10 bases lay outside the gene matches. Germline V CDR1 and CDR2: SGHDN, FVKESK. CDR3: CASSHGSSGRGNEQFF. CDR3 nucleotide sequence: TGTGCCAGCAGCCATGGGAGTAGCGGGAGAGGTAATGAGCAGTTCTTC.

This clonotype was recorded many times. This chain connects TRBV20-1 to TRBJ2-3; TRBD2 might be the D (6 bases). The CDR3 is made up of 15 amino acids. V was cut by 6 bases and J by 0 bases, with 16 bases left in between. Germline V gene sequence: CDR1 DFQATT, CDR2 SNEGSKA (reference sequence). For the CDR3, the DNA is TGCAGTGCCCCGTCCGGGACTTCTAGCACAGATACGCAGTATTTT. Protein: CSAPSGTSSTDTQYF.

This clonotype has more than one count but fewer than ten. The CDR3 loop reads CASSLLTSGSFNEQFF. The CDR3 DNA sequence: TGTGCCAGCAGCTTACTGACTAGCGGGAGTTTCAATGAGCAGTTCTTC. The chain is built from TRBV11-3 and TRBJ2-1, with TRBD2 matching over 12 bases. The V segment lost 2 bases and the J segment 6 bases; nucleotides outside the gene matches: 5. The length of the CDR3 is 16 residues. From germline, CDR1 is SGHNT and CDR2 YENEEA.

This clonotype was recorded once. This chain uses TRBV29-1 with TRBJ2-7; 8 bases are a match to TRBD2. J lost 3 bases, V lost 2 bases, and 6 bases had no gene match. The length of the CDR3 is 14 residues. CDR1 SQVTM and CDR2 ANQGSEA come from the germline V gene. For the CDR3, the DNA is TGCAGCGTTGAACTTAGCGGGGAGCTCTACGAGCAGTACTTC. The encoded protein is CSVELSGELYEQYF.

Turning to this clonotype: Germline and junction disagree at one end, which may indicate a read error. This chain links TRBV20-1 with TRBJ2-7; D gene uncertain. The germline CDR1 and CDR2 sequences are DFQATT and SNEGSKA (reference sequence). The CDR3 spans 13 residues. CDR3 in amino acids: CSSRGSEPSEQYF. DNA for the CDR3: TGCAGTTCTAGAGGATCGGAACCTTCCGAGCAGTACTTC.

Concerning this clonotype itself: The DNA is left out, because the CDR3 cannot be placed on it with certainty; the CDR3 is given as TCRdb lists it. This CDR3 reads CASKVGPGSEALF. The chain links TRBV18 to TRBJ1-1; TRBD1 is taken as the D call from the table, unchecked against the DNA. The CDR3 length is 13 residues, termini included. CDR1 is KGHSH, CDR2 LQKENI, per germline.

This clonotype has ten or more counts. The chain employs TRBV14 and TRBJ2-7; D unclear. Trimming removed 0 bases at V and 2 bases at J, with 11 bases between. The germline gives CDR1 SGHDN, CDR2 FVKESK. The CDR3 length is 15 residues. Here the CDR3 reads CASSQDIGQAYEQYF. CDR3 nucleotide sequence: TGTGCCAGCAGCCAAGATATAGGGCAGGCCTACGAGCAGTACTTC.

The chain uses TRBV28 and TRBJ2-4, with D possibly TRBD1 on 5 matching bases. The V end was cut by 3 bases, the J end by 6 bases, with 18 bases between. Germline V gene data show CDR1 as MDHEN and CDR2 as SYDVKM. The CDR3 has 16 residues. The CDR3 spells CASSLSSGIAGNIQYF. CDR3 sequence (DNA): TGTGCCAGCAGTTTGTCCTCAGGGATTGCCGGAAACATTCAGTACTTC.

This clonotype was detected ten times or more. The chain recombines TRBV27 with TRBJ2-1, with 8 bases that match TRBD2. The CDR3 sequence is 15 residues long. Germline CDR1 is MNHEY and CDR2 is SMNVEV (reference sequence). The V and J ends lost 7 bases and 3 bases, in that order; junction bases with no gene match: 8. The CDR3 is CASKSGLAGYNEQFF. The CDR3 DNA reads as TGTGCCAGCAAAAGTGGGCTAGCGGGCTACAATGAGCAGTTCTTC.

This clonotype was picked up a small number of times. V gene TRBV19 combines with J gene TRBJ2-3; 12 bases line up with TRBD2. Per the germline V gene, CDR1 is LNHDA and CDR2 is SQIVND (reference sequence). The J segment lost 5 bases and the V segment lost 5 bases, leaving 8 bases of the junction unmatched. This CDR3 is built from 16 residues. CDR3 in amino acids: CASSFLAGGLQDTQYF. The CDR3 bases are TGTGCCAGTAGTTTTCTAGCGGGAGGGTTACAAGATACGCAGTATTTT.

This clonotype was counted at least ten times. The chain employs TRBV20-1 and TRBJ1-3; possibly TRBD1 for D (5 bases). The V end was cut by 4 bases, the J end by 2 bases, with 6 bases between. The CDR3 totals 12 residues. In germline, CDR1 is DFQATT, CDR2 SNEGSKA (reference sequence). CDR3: CSATGPGNTIYF. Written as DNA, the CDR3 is TGCAGTGCTACAGGGCCTGGAAACACCATATATTTT.

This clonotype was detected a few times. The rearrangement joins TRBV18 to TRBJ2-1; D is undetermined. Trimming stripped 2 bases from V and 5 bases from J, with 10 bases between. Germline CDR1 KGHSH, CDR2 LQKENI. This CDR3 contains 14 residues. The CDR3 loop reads CASSPGQVNNEQFF. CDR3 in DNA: TGTGCCAGCTCACCAGGGCAGGTAAACAATGAGCAGTTCTTC.

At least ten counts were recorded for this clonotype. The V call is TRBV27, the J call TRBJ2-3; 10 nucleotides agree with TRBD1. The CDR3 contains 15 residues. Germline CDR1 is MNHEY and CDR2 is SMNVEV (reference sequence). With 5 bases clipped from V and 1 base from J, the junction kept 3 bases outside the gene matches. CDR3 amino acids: CASSKTGGRTDTQYF. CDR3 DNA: TGTGCCAGCAGTAAGACAGGGGGCCGCACAGATACGCAGTATTTT.

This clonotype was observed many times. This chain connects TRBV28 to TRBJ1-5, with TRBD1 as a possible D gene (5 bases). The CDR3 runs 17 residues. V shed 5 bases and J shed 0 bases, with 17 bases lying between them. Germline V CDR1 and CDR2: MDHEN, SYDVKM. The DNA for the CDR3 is TGTGCCAGCAGTCCGAGTGGACACCTCTATAGCAATCAGCCCCAGCATTTT. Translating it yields CASSPSGHLYSNQPQHF.

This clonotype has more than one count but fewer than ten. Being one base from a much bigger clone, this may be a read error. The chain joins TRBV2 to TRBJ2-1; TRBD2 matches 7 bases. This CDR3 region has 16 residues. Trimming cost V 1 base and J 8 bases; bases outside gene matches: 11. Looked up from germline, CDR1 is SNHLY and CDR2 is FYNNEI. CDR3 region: CASSEVIGLVFHEQFF. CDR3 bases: TGTGCCAGCAGTGAAGTAATAGGACTAGTATTCCATGAGCAGTTCTTC.

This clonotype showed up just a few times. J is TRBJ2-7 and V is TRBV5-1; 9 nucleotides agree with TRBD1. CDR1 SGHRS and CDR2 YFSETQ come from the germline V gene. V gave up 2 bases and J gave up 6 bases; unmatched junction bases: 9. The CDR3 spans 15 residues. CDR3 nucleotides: TGCGCCAGCAGCTTATCCTTGGGACAGGGTCTCGAGCAGTACTTC. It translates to CASSLSLGQGLEQYF. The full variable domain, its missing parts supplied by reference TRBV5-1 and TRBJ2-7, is KAGVTQTPRYLIKTRGQQVTLSCSPISGHRSVSWYQQTPGQGLQFLFEYFSETQRNKGNFPGRFSGRQFSNSRSEMNVSTLELGDSALYLCASSLSLGQGLEQYFGPGTRLTVT.

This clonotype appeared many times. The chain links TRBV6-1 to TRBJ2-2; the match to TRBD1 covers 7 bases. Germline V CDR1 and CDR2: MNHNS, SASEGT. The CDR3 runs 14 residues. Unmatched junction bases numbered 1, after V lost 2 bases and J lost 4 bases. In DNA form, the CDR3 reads TGTGCCAGCAGTGAACAGGGGGTCACCGGGGAGCTGTTTTTT. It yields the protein CASSEQGVTGELFF.

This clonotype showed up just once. This CDR3 reads CSATLGLHNEQFF. The CDR3, as DNA: TGCAGTGCAACACTAGGACTCCACAATGAGCAGTTCTTC. The chain has TRBV20-1 and TRBJ2-1; a weak D match, TRBD2 (5 bases). V lost 6 bases and J lost 5, with 14 bases in between. Looked up from germline, CDR1 is DFQATT and CDR2 is SNEGSKA (reference sequence). This CDR3 is 13 amino acids long.